The clone carrying this T cell receptor beta chain was found a few times. Its cognate antigen is unknown. TCRdb recomputed calls from the reads with MiXCR, one row per CDR3 protein. The sample includes 650,000 to 900,000 distinct CDR3 sequences, 30% to 35% of them seen just once. The sample comes from a study of T cell repertoires in cytomegalovirus infection. CDR3 size: 14 residues. CDR1 and CDR2 (germline): SNHLY, FYNNEI. V dropped 6 bases and J dropped 2 bases, with 13 bases sitting between them. The source material was cultured CD8+ T cells from PBMCs, sampled from culture after CMV antigen stimulation. The chain links TRBV2 to TRBJ1-1; D may be TRBD1 (5 bases). The sequence was obtained from a human donor in good health (CMV status not recorded). Some clones in this sample may be carry-over from other donors' samples. CDR3 coding DNA: TGTGCCAGCAGATTAGGGGTTTCTAACACTGAAGCTTTCTTT. Protein: CASRLGVSNTEAFF.